These T cell receptor beta chains were read from a single sample in a study of shared clonotypes between healthy human individuals. Sequencing was performed with immunoSEQ multiplex PCR; in TCRdb, only in-frame clones are kept and a portion is missing. Of 2 million to 2.5 million clones in the sample, about nine tenths were seen once. What was sequenced was naive CD4+ T cells from PBMCs. Every receptor here comes from a man between 18 and 35 years old in good health. Some clones in this sample may be carry-over from other donors' samples. The CDR3 runs from the conserved cysteine through the conserved F or W.

v_call cdr3_aa
TRBV9 CASSVGSRATEAFF
TRBV9 CASIRMTANSGNTIYF
TRBV11-2 CASSYWDSMYEQYF
TRBV27 CASRPQLASLGETQYF
TRBV5-1 CASSVTGQRNTEAFF
TRBV27 CASSNPWGRGLTGELFF
TRBV19 CASSPRTSGGYEQYF
TRBV7-2 CASSLVLGQGYEQYF
TRBV19 CASSRILYSNQPQHF
TRBV7-7 CASSRFRDRQSSGANVLTF
TRBV5-1 CASSLGRPAPYNEQFF
TRBV4-1 CASSQREGRTGVGYGYTF
TRBV6-6 CASSSGLIYEQYF
TRBV7-3 CASSPNAGTRTGELFF
TRBV15 CATSRGPGGTIYF
TRBV7-8 CASSPLSEQYF
TRBV18 CASSSRGLTEAFF
TRBV28 CASSLHGGDYGYTF
TRBV27 CASSSLYAGIFTGELFF
TRBV9 CASSVDGSGQLRGYNEQFF
TRBV7-8 CASSPRTDPLAFF
TRBV5-1 CASSYLAGGPGEQFF
TRBV5-6 CASSFDRVETQYF
TRBV6-5 CASRPPGLDTGELFF
TRBV5-4 CASSFPASYEQYF
TRBV19 CASGMGGLTDTQYF
TRBV5-1 CASSLQGANEKLFF
TRBV6-4 CASSTGGTSTDTQYF
TRBV11-2 CASSLIQQSSYNEQFF
TRBV28 CASSLEGDPGKYNEQFF
TRBV5-1 CASSLSGPDRGYTF
TRBV9 CASSPPVGLGTGELFF
TRBV18 CASSRGASYEQYF
TRBV28 CASSFPRVANTEAFF
TRBV5-1 CASNRAGTSNGEQFF
TRBV5-1 CASSPQGASAEAFF
TRBV10-2 CASTPGAHYGYTF
TRBV7-8 CASSLVGRARVGETQYF
TRBV5-1 CASSRGTDDYGYTF
TRBV2 CASSVKGTVNTEAFF
TRBV5-5 CASSLGRGSGANVLTF
TRBV5-1 CASSSPLAGITDTQYF
TRBV19 CASNLRTGDNEQFF
TRBV5-8 CASSFRAKNQPQHF
TRBV28 CASSRLGGSDNQPQHF
TRBV5-5 CASSWDKETQYF
TRBV7-2 CASSLLTGNPGELFF
TRBV9 CASSLGGSSGSAMRDTQYF
TRBV6-5 CASSYDSYNEQFF
TRBV11-3 CASSSGRATYEQYF
TRBV5-4 CASKQGLVNTEAFF
TRBV28 CASSFSPGQANTEAFF
TRBV7-3 CASSADGNTGELFF
TRBV5-4 CASSLSPKRGGELFF
TRBV6-1 CASRTTSGRSYEQYF
TRBV6-6 CASSNGQWGEKLFF
TRBV7-3 CASSSMGKGYEQYF